This T cell receptor (beta chain) came from a study of blood T cell repertoires in COVID-19. Study in general: Both acute and convalescent COVID-19 samples were obtained from the United States, Italy and Spain.

The CDR3 loop spans 15 amino acids. The V and J ends lost 0 bases and 3 bases, in that order; junction bases with no gene match: 4. Germline V gene lookup returns CDR1 GTSNPN and CDR2 SVGIG (reference sequence). Participant ages covered about 18 to 95 years across 25 or so US areas. Repertoires were generated with immunoSEQ multiplex PCR, while TCRdb's copy carries only in-frame clones and drops some. The sample shows under 450,000 clones, roughly 86% of them seen only once. The chain couples TRBV30 to TRBJ1-4; 7 bases are shared with TRBD1. The sample consisted of PBMCs or T cells enriched from blood (not recorded which). The sequence derives from a man under 40 who had recovered from COVID-19. The CDR3, as DNA: TGTGCCTGGAGTGTAGGGGGCGGGGCTAATGAAAAACTGTTTTTT. Protein: CAWSVGGGANEKLFF.